This T cell receptor (beta chain) is drawn from a study of T cells after yellow fever vaccination. Looking at the study overall: Researchers used SMART-Seq v4 Ultra Low Input to prepare fractions that had low cell numbers. Study observations and caveats: Clones from primary vaccination mostly reappeared after the booster (about 97% CD4, approximately 88% CD8). Peaking faster, on day 5 versus 15, the secondary response was nonetheless weaker.

TCRdb reprocessed the 5' RACE reads with MiXCR, giving one entry per CDR3 protein. The sample holds fewer than 450,000 distinct CDR3 sequences, 8% to 9.5% seen once. Comment on this clonotype: Its antigen remains unidentified.

Germline CDR1 is SGHNT and CDR2 is YENEEA. The CDR3 consists of 14 residues. The V and J ends lost 5 bases and 6 bases, in that order; junction bases with no gene match: 6. The chain carries TRBV11-3 and TRBJ2-2, with TRBD1 matching over 7 bases. The sequences come from PBMCs, collected approximately 47 days after the first yellow fever vaccination. The receptor comes from a man younger than 35 who received the YFV17D yellow fever vaccine. CDR3: CASSRNQGAGELFF. CDR3 DNA: TGTGCCAGCAGCCGAAATCAGGGGGCCGGGGAGCTGTTTTTT.